The rows below give T cell receptor beta chains drawn from one sample of a study of blood T cell repertoires in COVID-19. The repertoire was sequenced with immunoSEQ multiplex PCR; TCRdb's copy has only in-frame clones and lacks some. The sample records approximately 230,000 clones, roughly 87% being singletons. Sequencing used peripheral blood. The receptors derive from a man in his late teens or twenties with active or convalescent COVID-19. Each CDR3 is given with its conserved first and last residue. The order of the fields is D gene, J gene, clone size, V gene, CDR3 DNA, CDR3 protein. A D gene is named only where the DNA matches it firmly. The size of a clone is reported for some rows only, either as once, few or many, or as a class for expanded clones.

D gene: TRBD2; J gene: TRBJ2-7; clone size: NA; V gene: TRBV6-5; CDR3 DNA: TGTGCCAGCAGTTACTATGGGGGGGGGTACGAGCAGTACTTC; CDR3 protein: CASSYYGGGYEQYF
D gene: NA; J gene: TRBJ1-2; clone size: NA; V gene: TRBV5-6; CDR3 DNA: TGTGCCAGCAGCGGCAGGTTACCTAACTATGGCTACACCTTC; CDR3 protein: CASSGRLPNYGYTF
D gene: NA; J gene: TRBJ1-1; clone size: NA; V gene: TRBV27; CDR3 DNA: TGTGCCAGCAGTTTACAACCGGGACACATGAACACTGAAGCTTTCTTT; CDR3 protein: CASSLQPGHMNTEAFF
D gene: NA; J gene: TRBJ1-1; clone size: NA; V gene: TRBV6-5; CDR3 DNA: TGTGCCAGCAGGACCGGGGTTGAAGAAGCTTTCTTT; CDR3 protein: CASRTGVEEAFF
D gene: NA; J gene: TRBJ1-1; clone size: NA; V gene: TRBV13; CDR3 DNA: TGTGCCAGCAGCTTATTAGACACTGAAGCTTTCTTT; CDR3 protein: CASSLLDTEAFF
D gene: TRBD1; J gene: TRBJ1-4; clone size: NA; V gene: TRBV28; CDR3 DNA: TGTGCCAGCAGTGGAGGGACAGGAGCCACAGGAGGTGAAAAACTGTTTTTT; CDR3 protein: CASSGGTGATGGEKLFF
D gene: TRBD1; J gene: TRBJ1-4; clone size: NA; V gene: TRBV3-1/TRBV3-2; CDR3 DNA: TGTGCCAGCAGCCAGACAGGGGACTACGGGAATGAAAAACTGTTTTTT; CDR3 protein: CASSQTGDYGNEKLFF
D gene: NA; J gene: TRBJ1-2; clone size: NA; V gene: TRBV12-3/TRBV12-4; CDR3 DNA: TGTGCCAGCAGTTTACTAGGGCGGGGGACCTTC; CDR3 protein: CASSLLGRGTF
D gene: NA; J gene: TRBJ2-7; clone size: NA; V gene: TRBV5-1; CDR3 DNA: TGCGCCAGCAGCTTGGCAGGGGCGGGAACTAGGGGGACTACTGGCGAGCAGTACTTC; CDR3 protein: CASSLAGAGTRGTTGEQYF
D gene: TRBD1; J gene: TRBJ1-4; clone size: NA; V gene: TRBV19; CDR3 DNA: TGTGCCAGTAGTCAAAGGGGGCCGGTTGAAAAACTGTTTTTT; CDR3 protein: CASSQRGPVEKLFF
D gene: NA; J gene: TRBJ1-1; clone size: NA; V gene: TRBV2; CDR3 DNA: TGTGCCAGCAGTATGGCAGTGGACACTGAAGCTTTCTTT; CDR3 protein: CASSMAVDTEAFF
D gene: TRBD1; J gene: TRBJ1-2; clone size: NA; V gene: TRBV5-5; CDR3 DNA: TGTGCCAGCAGCGCGACTCCGGGACAGGCCTATGGCTACACCTTC; CDR3 protein: CASSATPGQAYGYTF
D gene: TRBD1; J gene: TRBJ2-2; clone size: NA; V gene: TRBV9; CDR3 DNA: TGTGCCAGTAATTCACGGGACAGGGGGATGGCCGGGGAGCTGTTTTTT; CDR3 protein: CASNSRDRGMAGELFF
D gene: NA; J gene: TRBJ2-5; clone size: NA; V gene: TRBV7-2; CDR3 DNA: TGTGCCAGCAGCCCTCGGGACTCCTGGAAGACCCAGTACTTC; CDR3 protein: CASSPRDSWKTQYF
D gene: TRBD2; J gene: TRBJ2-3; clone size: NA; V gene: TRBV5-1; CDR3 DNA: TGCGCCAGCAGCCTGGGACTAGCGGGAGGGCCGGATACGCAGTATTTT; CDR3 protein: CASSLGLAGGPDTQYF
D gene: TRBD1; J gene: TRBJ1-2; clone size: few; V gene: TRBV7-2; CDR3 DNA: TGTGCCAGCAGCCCCCGACAGGGGGCAAGGGGTAGCTATGGCTACACCTTC; CDR3 protein: CASSPRQGARGSYGYTF
D gene: NA; J gene: TRBJ2-7; clone size: once; V gene: TRBV5-4; CDR3 DNA: TGTGCCAGCAGCTTGGGCGGCAGCAGGGCCTACGAGCAGTACTTC; CDR3 protein: CASSLGGSRAYEQYF
D gene: NA; J gene: TRBJ1-1; clone size: NA; V gene: TRBV3-1/TRBV3-2; CDR3 DNA: TGTGCCAGCAGTCAGGACACTGAAGCTTTCTTT; CDR3 protein: CASSQDTEAFF
D gene: NA; J gene: TRBJ2-2; clone size: once; V gene: TRBV11-2; CDR3 DNA: TGTGCCAGCAGCTTAGACGCGGGAACCGGGGAGCTGTTTTTT; CDR3 protein: CASSLDAGTGELFF
D gene: NA; J gene: TRBJ2-2; clone size: NA; V gene: TRBV27; CDR3 DNA: TGTGCCAGCAGTTTCCTTAACACCGGGGAGCTGTTTTTT; CDR3 protein: CASSFLNTGELFF
D gene: TRBD2; J gene: TRBJ2-3; clone size: NA; V gene: TRBV7-9; CDR3 DNA: TGTGCCAGCAGCTTAAATGCGGGAGGGCGGCCTTTTACGCAGTATTTT; CDR3 protein: CASSLNAGGRPFTQYF
D gene: NA; J gene: TRBJ2-1; clone size: NA; V gene: TRBV9; CDR3 DNA: TGTGCCAGCAGCGTAGACAGCAATGAGCAGTTCTTC; CDR3 protein: CASSVDSNEQFF
D gene: NA; J gene: TRBJ1-5; clone size: NA; V gene: TRBV28; CDR3 DNA: TGTGCCAGCCTCCAAGAGTATAGCAATCAGCCCCAGCATTTT; CDR3 protein: CASLQEYSNQPQHF
D gene: NA; J gene: TRBJ2-5; clone size: NA; V gene: TRBV6-5; CDR3 DNA: TGTGCCAGCAGTCTTCGGACAGTCGGCGAGACCCAGTACTTC; CDR3 protein: CASSLRTVGETQYF
D gene: NA; J gene: TRBJ1-1; clone size: NA; V gene: TRBV5-5; CDR3 DNA: TGTGCCAGCAGCAAATATTCGGGTGAGAACACTGAAGCTTTCTTT; CDR3 protein: CASSKYSGENTEAFF
D gene: TRBD2; J gene: TRBJ2-1; clone size: NA; V gene: TRBV5-1; CDR3 DNA: TGCGCCAGCAGCTTGGGTTCTAGCGGGAGGGTAAATGAGCAGTTCTTC; CDR3 protein: CASSLGSSGRVNEQFF
D gene: TRBD1; J gene: TRBJ1-3; clone size: NA; V gene: TRBV4-1; CDR3 DNA: TGCGCCAGCAGTCGCGACAGGGATCCTGGAAACACCATATATTTT; CDR3 protein: CASSRDRDPGNTIYF
D gene: NA; J gene: TRBJ1-1; clone size: NA; V gene: TRBV29-1; CDR3 DNA: TGCAGCGTTGAAGATCGGGTCGATCGTAGTAGAGCTTTCTTT; CDR3 protein: CSVEDRVDRSRAFF
D gene: NA; J gene: TRBJ2-2; clone size: NA; V gene: TRBV4-2; CDR3 DNA: TGTGCCAGCAGCCAAAACCCGGCGACTACGAACACCGGGGAGCTGTTTTTT; CDR3 protein: CASSQNPATTNTGELFF
D gene: NA; J gene: TRBJ2-2; clone size: NA; V gene: TRBV6-5; CDR3 DNA: TGTGCCAGCAGTTCTATAACGAACACCGGGGAGCTGTTTTTT; CDR3 protein: CASSSITNTGELFF
D gene: NA; J gene: TRBJ1-1; clone size: NA; V gene: TRBV6-5; CDR3 DNA: TGTGCCAGCAGTTACTCGCGGGGCCTCACTGAAGCTTTCTTT; CDR3 protein: CASSYSRGLTEAFF
D gene: TRBD1; J gene: TRBJ1-2; clone size: once; V gene: TRBV9; CDR3 DNA: TGTGCCAGCAGCGTAGCTTTGGGGTGGTCCGATGACAGGGGAGGAGGCTATGGCTACACCTTC; CDR3 protein: CASSVALGWSDDRGGGYGYTF
D gene: TRBD1; J gene: TRBJ1-2; clone size: NA; V gene: TRBV28; CDR3 DNA: TGTGCCAGCAGCTTAGGGGGACAGTATTATGGCTACACCTTC; CDR3 protein: CASSLGGQYYGYTF
D gene: NA; J gene: TRBJ2-1; clone size: NA; V gene: TRBV4-1; CDR3 DNA: TGCGCCAGCAGCCAGTTAGATCTAGGTTGGGCCTACAATGAGCAGTTCTTC; CDR3 protein: CASSQLDLGWAYNEQFF
D gene: NA; J gene: TRBJ1-1; clone size: NA; V gene: TRBV7-2; CDR3 DNA: TGTGCCAGCAGCTTAGGGGTGGGCATGAACACTGAAGCTTTCTTT; CDR3 protein: CASSLGVGMNTEAFF
D gene: NA; J gene: TRBJ2-1; clone size: once; V gene: TRBV9; CDR3 DNA: TGTGCCAGCAGCGTTAGCTCAACCTCCTACAATGAGCAGTTCTTC; CDR3 protein: CASSVSSTSYNEQFF
D gene: TRBD1; J gene: TRBJ2-7; clone size: NA; V gene: TRBV6-5; CDR3 DNA: TGTGCCAGCAGTTACTATCGGGACAGCATCTACGAGCAGTACTTC; CDR3 protein: CASSYYRDSIYEQYF
D gene: NA; J gene: TRBJ1-1; clone size: NA; V gene: TRBV4-3; CDR3 DNA: TGCGCCAGCAGCCAAGATTCGGGCAGGGTGAACACTGAAGCTTTCTTT; CDR3 protein: CASSQDSGRVNTEAFF
D gene: NA; J gene: TRBJ2-2; clone size: few; V gene: TRBV28; CDR3 DNA: TGTGCCAGCAGACCCCCAGGGTCCGGGGAGCTGTTTTTT; CDR3 protein: CASRPPGSGELFF
D gene: NA; J gene: TRBJ2-1; clone size: NA; V gene: TRBV18; CDR3 DNA: TGTGCCAGCTCACCACTTGATCACCGGTGGAATGAGCAGTTCTTC; CDR3 protein: CASSPLDHRWNEQFF
D gene: TRBD1; J gene: TRBJ1-2; clone size: NA; V gene: TRBV6-5; CDR3 DNA: TGTGCCAGCAGTCCACGGACAGGGGAGACCTATGGCTACACCTTC; CDR3 protein: CASSPRTGETYGYTF
D gene: NA; J gene: TRBJ1-5; clone size: once; V gene: TRBV18; CDR3 DNA: TGTGCCAGCTCACCATATGAGGGAAATCAGCCCCAGCATTTT; CDR3 protein: CASSPYEGNQPQHF
D gene: NA; J gene: TRBJ2-5; clone size: NA; V gene: TRBV5-1; CDR3 DNA: TGCGCCAGTCGACTGGGGCCCGGGGAGACCCAGTACTTC; CDR3 protein: CASRLGPGETQYF
D gene: TRBD2; J gene: TRBJ2-2; clone size: NA; V gene: TRBV3-1/TRBV3-2; CDR3 DNA: TGTGCCAGCAGCCAAGGTCTCGGGACTACGAACACCGGGGAGCTGTTTTTT; CDR3 protein: CASSQGLGTTNTGELFF
D gene: NA; J gene: TRBJ2-2; clone size: NA; V gene: TRBV14; CDR3 DNA: TGTGCCAGCAGCCTTACGGTCCCAAACACCGGGGAGCTGTTTTTT; CDR3 protein: CASSLTVPNTGELFF
D gene: NA; J gene: TRBJ1-2; clone size: NA; V gene: TRBV2; CDR3 DNA: TGTGCCATTTTCCGGGACACCGCTAACTATGGCTACACCTTC; CDR3 protein: CAIFRDTANYGYTF
D gene: NA; J gene: TRBJ2-3; clone size: NA; V gene: TRBV11-3; CDR3 DNA: TGTGCCAGCAGCGAACGGGTGACAGATACGCAGTATTTT; CDR3 protein: CASSERVTDTQYF